The present T cell receptor (beta chain) was sequenced within a study of technical replicates of blood from a handful of donors. CDR3 size: 15 residues. From germline, CDR1 is LNHDA and CDR2 SQIVND (reference sequence). V lost 10 bases and J 2 bases, leaving 18 bases between the germline ends. Produced via immunoSEQ multiplex PCR; TCRdb's table is partial and in-frame only. The sample contains around 93,000 clones, 85% to 95% of which appear only once. Sample: T cells isolated from PBMCs. The source of this sequence is a human donor in good health. This chain connects TRBV19 to TRBJ1-5, with unresolved D. CDR3 in DNA: TGTGCCACCTCAGACCCTTACGGGGGCAATCAGCCCCAGCATTTT. Its protein product is CATSDPYGGNQPQHF.